One sample yielded the 25 T cell receptor beta chains listed below, sequenced in a study of blood T cell repertoires in COVID-19. Produced via immunoSEQ multiplex PCR; TCRdb's table is partial and in-frame only. The profile covers roughly 50,000 clones, with around nine tenths appearing a single time and approximately 5% taken by the ten largest. Sequences were obtained from peripheral blood. The receptors shown here come from a man between 65 and 85 years old with acute or convalescent COVID-19.

V usage is TRBV5-1 and J usage is TRBJ1-3, with a weak D call TRBD1 (6 bases). V lost 0 bases and J 4 bases, leaving 17 bases between the germline ends. The germline V gene has CDR1 SGHRS and CDR2 YFSETQ. The CDR3 is 17 amino acids. The CDR3 region has the DNA TGCGCCAGCAGCTTGGTGGCAGGGGTTAGAACCGGAAACACCATATATTTT. Translating it yields CASSLVAGVRTGNTIYF. Full variable domain (outside the CDR3, taken from reference TRBV5-1 and TRBJ1-3): KAGVTQTPRYLIKTRGQQVTLSCSPISGHRSVSWYQQTPGQGLQFLFEYFSETQRNKGNFPGRFSGRQFSNSRSEMNVSTLELGDSALYLCASSLVAGVRTGNTIYFGEGSWLTVV.

The V and J genes are TRBV18 and TRBJ1-5; unclear D gene. The V gene lost 1 base and the J gene lost 1 base, with 5 bases spanning the gap. The germline V gene has CDR1 KGHSH and CDR2 LQKENI. The CDR3 has 14 amino acids. The CDR3 DNA is TGTGCCAGCTCACCACTACAGAGCAATCAGCCCCAGCATTTT. Its translation is CASSPLQSNQPQHF.

The V call is TRBV4-3, the J call TRBJ2-5, with D possibly matching TRBD1 (7 bases). The germline gives CDR1 LGHNA, CDR2 YSLEER. The ends were cut back, 3 bases at V and 5 bases at J, with 16 bases in the middle. The CDR3 is 15 amino acids. The CDR3 region has the DNA TGCGCCAGCAGCCAGGGTTTCCCAGGGGGGGAGACCCAGTACTTC. Translating gives CASSQGFPGGETQYF.

The V gene is TRBV7-3, the J gene TRBJ1-2; no reliable D call. The germline gives CDR1 SGHTA, CDR2 FQGTGA. This CDR3 spans 13 amino acids. V was cut by 2 bases and J by 4 bases, with 8 bases left in between. CDR3 DNA: TGTGCCAGCAGCTTAGTGGCAGGCTATGGCTACACCTTC. It specifies CASSLVAGYGYTF.

V gene TRBV28 combines with J gene TRBJ1-4, with D tentatively TRBD1 (5 bases). The V end was cut by 3 bases, the J end by 7 bases, with 12 bases between. Germline CDR1 and CDR2: MDHEN and SYDVKM. This CDR3 comprises 14 residues. DNA for the CDR3: TGTGCCAGCAGTTTCCGGGGGGGAGCTGAAAAACTGTTTTTT. This translates into CASSFRGGAEKLFF.

The V and J genes are TRBV4-3 and TRBJ2-1; TRBD1 agrees at 10 bases. J was trimmed by 5 bases and V by 1 base; bases with no gene match: 5. CDR1 and CDR2 from the germline V gene are LGHNA and YSLEER. This CDR3 is built from 16 residues. The CDR3 DNA reads as TGCGCCAGCAGCCAAGGAGGGACAGGGGTCAACAATGAGCAGTTCTTC. This sequence encodes CASSQGGTGVNNEQFF.

This chain joins TRBV27 and TRBJ2-7; D is possibly TRBD1 (5 bases). The CDR3 totals 15 residues. Trimming removed 3 bases from V and 4 bases from J, with 16 bases in between. Germline assignment: CDR1 MNHEY and CDR2 SMNVEV (reference sequence). The CDR3 DNA is TGTGCCAGCAGTTTGAGGAGACAGTCGGGTTACGAGCAGTACTTC. Amino acid sequence: CASSLRRQSGYEQYF.

The rearrangement uses TRBV11-3 and TRBJ2-2, with D perhaps TRBD1 (6 bases). In germline, CDR1 is SGHNT, CDR2 YENEEA. The CDR3 totals 14 residues. The ends were cut back, 3 bases at V and 4 bases at J, with 9 bases in the middle. CDR3: CASSLGHSTGELFF. The DNA for the CDR3 is TGTGCCAGCAGCTTGGGACATAGCACCGGGGAGCTGTTTTTT.

CDR3 amino acids: CSASPGGLQHF. The CDR3 DNA is TGCAGTGCTAGTCCCGGCGGGCTCCAGCATTTT. V usage is TRBV20-1 and J usage is TRBJ1-5; D remains ambiguous. The CDR3 is 11 amino acids. Per the germline V gene, CDR1 is DFQATT and CDR2 is SNEGSKA (reference sequence). The germline V and J ends were trimmed by 3 bases and 12 bases, with 12 bases remaining between them.

The chain links TRBV14 to TRBJ1-6; 8 nucleotides agree with TRBD1. This CDR3 has 17 residues. Germline lookup yields CDR1 SGHDN and CDR2 FVKESK. V shed 2 bases and J 0 bases; nucleotides not matched to a gene: 3. CDR3 sequence (DNA): TGTGCCAGCAGCCAACGGACAGGGAGCTCCTATAATTCACCCCTCCACTTT. Translating it yields CASSQRTGSSYNSPLHF.

The DNA of the CDR3 is TGTGCCAGCAGCGTAGGGGGTTATGGCTACACCTTC. This gives the protein CASSVGGYGYTF. The rearrangement links TRBV5-8 to TRBJ1-2, with D possibly being TRBD1 (6 bases). V lost 4 bases, J lost 5 bases, and 9 bases lay in between. Germline CDR1 SGHTS, CDR2 YDEGEE. The CDR3 has 12 residues.

This clone was counted a single time. This chain uses TRBV2 with TRBJ2-7; D might be TRBD1 (5 bases). Germline values: CDR1 SNHLY, CDR2 FYNNEI. CDR3 size: 14 residues. The germline V and J ends were trimmed by 6 bases and 1 base, with 13 bases remaining between them. The CDR3 spells CASRDRVRSYEQYF. The CDR3 region has the DNA TGTGCCAGCAGAGACAGAGTCAGATCCTACGAGCAGTACTTC.

V is TRBV5-1 and J is TRBJ1-2, with 9 positions matching TRBD1. The CDR3 is 17 residues long. The V and J ends lost 4 bases and 5 bases, in that order; junction bases with no gene match: 15. Germline V gives CDR1 SGHRS, CDR2 YFSETQ. The CDR3 is CASSPTAPGTGKYGYTF. CDR3 nucleotide sequence: TGCGCCAGCAGCCCAACAGCTCCCGGGACAGGGAAGTATGGCTACACCTTC.

This chain joins TRBV7-8 and TRBJ1-2; the D gene is possibly TRBD1 (6 bases). V was pared by 2 bases and J by 1 base, with 14 bases between. Germline V gene sequence: CDR1 SGHVS, CDR2 FQNEAQ. The CDR3 has 16 amino acids. The CDR3 sequence: CASSLPTGDDNYGYTF. For the CDR3, the DNA is TGTGCCAGCAGCTTACCGACAGGCGACGATAACTATGGCTACACCTTC.

J is TRBJ2-1 and V is TRBV7-8; a weak D match, TRBD1 (6 bases). The germline V gene encodes CDR1 SGHVS and CDR2 FQNEAQ. This CDR3 has 11 amino acids. Deletions cut 5 bases from V and 10 bases from J, with 9 bases between. The CDR3: CASSLRGEQFF. The CDR3 DNA reads as TGTGCCAGCAGCCTCAGGGGCGAGCAGTTCTTC.

This clone was seen a single time. The CDR3 loop is CASSYSDRYTDTQYF. CDR3 coding DNA: TGTGCCAGCAGTTACTCGGACAGATACACAGATACGCAGTATTTT. The chain employs TRBV6-6 and TRBJ2-3; maybe TRBD1 (6 bases). Trimming left V 0 bases short and J 2 bases short, with 9 bases between. The CDR3 spans 15 residues. From germline, CDR1 is MNHNY and CDR2 SVGAGI (reference sequence).

V is TRBV4-2 and J is TRBJ2-1, with TRBD2 matching over 8 bases. This CDR3 spans 15 amino acids. Germline V lookup: CDR1 LGHNA, CDR2 YNFKEQ. V was pared by 4 bases and J by 5 bases, with 7 bases of the junction left unmatched. The CDR3 region is CASSRTAGEDNEQFF. In nucleotides, the CDR3 is TGTGCCAGCAGCCGTACAGCGGGGGAGGACAATGAGCAGTTCTTC.

The rearrangement uses TRBV28 and TRBJ1-4; a possible D gene is TRBD1 (6 bases). Trimming took off 4 bases at V and 4 bases at J, with 13 bases between the two ends. Germline V CDR1 and CDR2: MDHEN, SYDVKM. CDR3 length equals 15 residues. In nucleotides, the CDR3 is TGTGCCAGCAGTTCCGAGGGGGAAGGTAATGAAAAACTGTTTTTT. Its protein is CASSSEGEGNEKLFF.

The rearrangement joins TRBV15 to TRBJ2-2, with 8 nucleotides matching TRBD2. With V trimmed by 4 bases and J by 4 bases, 14 bases remained unmatched. CDR3 length equals 18 residues. The V gene's germline CDR1 is LNHNV and CDR2 YYDKDF (reference sequence). The CDR3 DNA follows: TGTGCCACCAGCAAGGGTAGCGGGGAGGATTCCTCCACCGGGGAGCTGTTTTTT. The encoded protein is CATSKGSGEDSSTGELFF.

The chain combines TRBV7-2 with TRBJ1-6; TRBD1 agrees at 8 bases. Germline CDR1 is SGHTA and CDR2 is FQGNSA. The V gene end was trimmed by 5 bases and the J gene end by 9 bases; junction bases not matched to a gene: 6. This CDR3 has 14 residues. The CDR3 DNA follows: TGTGCCAGCAGCACAGGGGGGTTCTCTTCACCCCTCCACTTT. Translating gives CASSTGGFSSPLHF.

The genes are TRBV25-1 and TRBJ2-7; 9 bases are shared with TRBD1. There are 14 residues in the CDR3. The germline gives CDR1 MGHDK, CDR2 SYGVNS. With 6 bases clipped from V and 1 base from J, the junction kept 4 bases outside the gene matches. CDR3 nucleotide sequence: TGTGCCAGCAGCCGGGGACAGGGATCCTACGAGCAGTACTTC. Its translation: CASSRGQGSYEQYF.

Only a few counts were recorded for this clone. The chain couples TRBV5-5 to TRBJ2-2; 8 positions match TRBD1. CDR1 SGHKS and CDR2 YYEKEE come from the germline V gene (reference sequence). Trimming took 4 bases from V and 4 from J; bases not matched to a gene: 12. The CDR3 is 17 amino acids. The CDR3 DNA follows: TGTGCCAGCAGCACAACCAGACAGGGGTCGGGCACCGGGGAGCTGTTTTTT. Amino acids: CASSTTRQGSGTGELFF.

The chain employs TRBV4-3 and TRBJ2-1, with D perhaps TRBD1 (6 bases). The CDR3 extends over 15 amino acids. Germline loops: CDR1 LGHNA, CDR2 YSLEER. V was trimmed by 3 bases and J by 2 bases, leaving 11 bases between them. Here the CDR3 DNA reads TGCGCCAGCAGCCAGAGAGGGGGAACCTACAATGAGCAGTTCTTC. This codes for CASSQRGGTYNEQFF.

This chain connects TRBV19 to TRBJ2-2; 7 bases map to TRBD1. The CDR3 covers 14 residues. CDR1 is LNHDA, CDR2 SQIVND, per germline (reference sequence). Trimming took 5 bases from V and 1 from J; bases not matched to a gene: 1. The CDR3 region has the DNA TGTGCCAGTAGTCGGACAGGGAACACCGGGGAGCTGTTTTTT. Its protein product is CASSRTGNTGELFF.

The chain has TRBV6-2 or TRBV6-3 and TRBJ1-2; 7 nucleotides align to TRBD1. Per germline, CDR1 MNHEY and CDR2 SVGEGT. This CDR3 region has 13 residues. V shed 6 bases and J 7 bases; nucleotides not matched to a gene: 8. The CDR3 reads CASSFTGVGGYTF. CDR3 sequence (DNA): TGTGCCAGCAGCTTTACAGGGGTTGGTGGCTACACCTTC.